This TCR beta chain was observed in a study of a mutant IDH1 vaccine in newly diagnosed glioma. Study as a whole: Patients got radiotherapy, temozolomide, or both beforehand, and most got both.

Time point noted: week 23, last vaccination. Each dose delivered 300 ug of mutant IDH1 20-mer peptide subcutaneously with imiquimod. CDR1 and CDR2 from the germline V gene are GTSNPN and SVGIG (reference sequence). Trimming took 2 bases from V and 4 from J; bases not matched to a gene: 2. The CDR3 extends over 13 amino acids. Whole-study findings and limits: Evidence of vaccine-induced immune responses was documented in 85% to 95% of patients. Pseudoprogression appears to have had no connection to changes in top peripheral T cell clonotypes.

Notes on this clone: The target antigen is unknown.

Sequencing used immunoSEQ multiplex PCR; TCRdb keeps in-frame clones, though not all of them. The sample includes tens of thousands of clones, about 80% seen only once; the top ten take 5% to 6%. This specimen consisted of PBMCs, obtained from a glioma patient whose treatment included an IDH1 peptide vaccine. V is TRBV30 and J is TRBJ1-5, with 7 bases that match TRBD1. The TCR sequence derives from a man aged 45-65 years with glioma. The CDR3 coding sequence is TGTGCCTGGAGTCCGACAGGGAATCAGCCCCAGCATTTT. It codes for CAWSPTGNQPQHF. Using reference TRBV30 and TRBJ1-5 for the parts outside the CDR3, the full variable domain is SQTIHQWPATLVQPVGSPLSLECTVEGTSNPNLYWYRQAAGRGLQLLFYSVGIGQISSEVPQNLSASRPQDRQFILSSKKLLLSDSGFYLCAWSPTGNQPQHFGDGTRLSIL.